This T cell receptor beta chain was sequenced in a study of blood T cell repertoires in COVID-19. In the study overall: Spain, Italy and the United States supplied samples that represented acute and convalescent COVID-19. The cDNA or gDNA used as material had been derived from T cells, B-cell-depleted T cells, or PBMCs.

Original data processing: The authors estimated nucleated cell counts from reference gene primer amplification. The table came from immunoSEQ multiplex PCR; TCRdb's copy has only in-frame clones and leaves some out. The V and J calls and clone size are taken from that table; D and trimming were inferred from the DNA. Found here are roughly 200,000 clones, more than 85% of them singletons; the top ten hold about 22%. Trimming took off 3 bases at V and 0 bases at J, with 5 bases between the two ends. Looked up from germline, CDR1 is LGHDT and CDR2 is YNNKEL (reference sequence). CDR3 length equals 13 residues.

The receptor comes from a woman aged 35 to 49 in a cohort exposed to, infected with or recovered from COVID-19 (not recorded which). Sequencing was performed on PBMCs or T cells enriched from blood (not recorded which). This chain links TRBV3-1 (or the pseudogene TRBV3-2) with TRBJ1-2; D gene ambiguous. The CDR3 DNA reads TGTGCCAGCAGCCACGACACTAACTATGGCTACACCTTC. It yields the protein CASSHDTNYGYTF.